Many counts were recorded for the clone carrying this T cell receptor beta chain. Per the germline V gene, CDR1 is DFQATT and CDR2 is SNEGSKA (reference sequence). V lost 3 bases and J 8 bases, leaving 14 bases between the germline ends. The CDR3 is 14 amino acids. This sample stems from a study of CD8+CD57+ T cells in acquired aplastic anemia. Profiles of TCR beta VDJ and CDR3 were generated from a genomic DNA template. MiXCR was run by TCRdb on the reads, yielding one entry per CDR3 protein. The table includes around 400,000 distinct CDR3 sequences, 65% to 80% detected once. The receptor comes from a human donor in good health, serving as a control. Sample: sorted CD4+, CD8+, or CD8+CD57+ T cells (not recorded which) from PBMCs. V gene TRBV20-1 combines with J gene TRBJ1-6; possibly TRBD1 for D (5 bases). CDR3 amino acids: CSARGGGGDSPLHF. The CDR3 region has the DNA TGCAGTGCTAGGGGGGGGGGGGGTGATTCACCCCTCCACTTT.